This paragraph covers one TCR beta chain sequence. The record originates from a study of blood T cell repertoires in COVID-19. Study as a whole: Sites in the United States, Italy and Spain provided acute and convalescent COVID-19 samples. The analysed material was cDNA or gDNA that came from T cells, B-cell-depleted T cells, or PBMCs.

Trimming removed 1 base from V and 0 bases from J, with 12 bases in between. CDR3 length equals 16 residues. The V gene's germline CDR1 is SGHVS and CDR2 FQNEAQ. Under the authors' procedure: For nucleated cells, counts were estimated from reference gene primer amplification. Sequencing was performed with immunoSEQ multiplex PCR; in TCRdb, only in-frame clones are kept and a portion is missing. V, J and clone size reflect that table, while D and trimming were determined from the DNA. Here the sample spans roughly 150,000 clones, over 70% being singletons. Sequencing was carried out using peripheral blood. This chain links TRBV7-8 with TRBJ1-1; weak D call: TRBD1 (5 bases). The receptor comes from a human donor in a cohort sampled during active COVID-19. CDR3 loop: CASSLGLGGVNTEAFF. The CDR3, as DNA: TGTGCCAGCAGCTTAGGACTCGGGGGAGTGAACACTGAAGCTTTCTTT.